The clone carrying this T cell receptor beta chain was seen many times. A read error may account for a junction end that differs from germline. The CDR3 has 14 amino acids. Germline V gene sequence: CDR1 KGHSH, CDR2 LQKENI. For the diagnoses, clinical symptoms, serum thyroxine and TRAb, thyroid ultrasound and orbital computed tomography were used. Regions amplified from RNA transcripts were the TCR beta CDR3 regions. First-round RT-PCR targeting the TCR CDR3 was performed with the HTBI primer set. Each CDR3 protein gets one entry after TCRdb re-called the multiplex PCR reads with MiXCR. This table holds roughly 500,000 distinct CDR3 sequences, about 45% found once. The source of the sample is a study of T cells in Graves' hyperthyroidism and ophthalmopathy.

The V call is TRBV18, the J call TRBJ1-5; TRBD1 matches 7 bases. Source material: peripheral blood or thyroid tissue (not recorded which). The receptor was isolated from an adult woman with Graves' disease, either hyperthyroidism or ophthalmopathy (not recorded which). CDR3 coding DNA: TGTGCCAGCTCACCACAAGGGGGCAAGCAGCCCCAGCATTTT. Protein sequence: CASSPQGGKQPQHF.